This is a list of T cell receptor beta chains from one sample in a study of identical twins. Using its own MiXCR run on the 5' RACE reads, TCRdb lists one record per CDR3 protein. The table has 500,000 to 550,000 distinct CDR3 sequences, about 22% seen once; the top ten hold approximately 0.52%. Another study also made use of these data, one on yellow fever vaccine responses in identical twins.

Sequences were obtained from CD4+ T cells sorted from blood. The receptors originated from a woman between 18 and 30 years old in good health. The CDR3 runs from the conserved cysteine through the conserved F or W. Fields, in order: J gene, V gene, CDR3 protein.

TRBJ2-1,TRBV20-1,CSARGGLAGRNYNEQFF
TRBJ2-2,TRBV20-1,CSASSGINTGELFF
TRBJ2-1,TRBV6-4,CASSDRNSPYNEQFF
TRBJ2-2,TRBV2,CASSPGQGGGISTGELFF
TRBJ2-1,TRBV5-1,CASRYGGLGDEQFF
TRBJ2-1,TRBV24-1,CASRAGNEQFF
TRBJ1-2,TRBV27,CASSLKPAKYGYTF
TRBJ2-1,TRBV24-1,CATSDIGDSYNEQFF
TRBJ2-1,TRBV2,CASSDLGSDQSNEQFF
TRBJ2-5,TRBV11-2,CASSSQRASRGAGTQYF
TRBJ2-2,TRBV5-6,CASSFDMNTGELFF
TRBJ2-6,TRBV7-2,CASSPGLAGANVLTF
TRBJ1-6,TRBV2,CASITESGDNSPLHF
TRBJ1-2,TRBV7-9,CASSLDAVGYTF
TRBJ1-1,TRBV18,CASSHDRDTEAFF
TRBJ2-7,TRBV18,CASSPETSGSEQYF
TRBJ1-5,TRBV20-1,CSAGQTTNQPQHF
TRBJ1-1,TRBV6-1,CASFYRGTEAFF
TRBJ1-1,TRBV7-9,CASSLVTAEAFF
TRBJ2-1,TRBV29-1,CSVEDQQGFRYNEQFF
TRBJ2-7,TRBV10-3,CAISEPSPERSHSYEQYF
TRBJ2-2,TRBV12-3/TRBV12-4,CASSPFPGLETNTGELFF
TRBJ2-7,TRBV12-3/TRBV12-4,CASSAPAAGGKSGALFEQYF
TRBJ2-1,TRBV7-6,CASSRMRGSLNNEQFF
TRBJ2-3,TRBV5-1,CASSLSLDTQYF
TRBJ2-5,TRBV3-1,CASSQVPGGGETQYF
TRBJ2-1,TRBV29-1,CSTRINPLDEQFF
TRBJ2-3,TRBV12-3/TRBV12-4,CASSRGSFRTDTQYF
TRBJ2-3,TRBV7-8,CASSSYLTSGGQGNTQYF
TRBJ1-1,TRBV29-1,CSVEAGGAFF
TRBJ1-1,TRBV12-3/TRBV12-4,CASTTGREAFF
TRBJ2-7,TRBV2,CASRQVYEQYF
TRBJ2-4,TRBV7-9,CASSLDMTLAKNIQYF
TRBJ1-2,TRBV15,CATSRSGRAYGYTF
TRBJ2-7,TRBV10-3,CAIGVGGTTYEQYF
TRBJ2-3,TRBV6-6,CASSYSTGQGDHF
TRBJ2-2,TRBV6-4,CASSDSPTPNTGELFF
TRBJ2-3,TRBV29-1,CSAPRGTDTQYF
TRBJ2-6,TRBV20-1,CSASPPAVSGANVLTF
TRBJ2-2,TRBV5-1,CASSLEWGRTGELFF
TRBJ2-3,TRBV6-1,CASSGGTEADTQYF
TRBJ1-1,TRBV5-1,CASSPDRGLITEAFF
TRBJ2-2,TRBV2,CASIRQGASTGELFF
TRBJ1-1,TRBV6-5,CASSTGLEAFF
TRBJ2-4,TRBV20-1,CSARDTGTGKNIQYF
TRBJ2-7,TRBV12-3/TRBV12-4,CASRLAREGTYEQYF
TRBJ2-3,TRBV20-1,CSAFGKRADTQYF
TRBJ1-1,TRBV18,CASSPSGDPEAFF
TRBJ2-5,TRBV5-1,CASSLTGREETQYF
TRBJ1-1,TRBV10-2,CASRNTMTGTEAFF
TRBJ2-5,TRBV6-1,CASSRFMWIQETQYF
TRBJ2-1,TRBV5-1,CASSLEINEQFF
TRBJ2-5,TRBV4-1,CASSPSGSGSRGETQYF
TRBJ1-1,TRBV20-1,CSARDILWGGAEAFF